This T cell receptor beta chain is from a study of patients and donors after allogeneic stem cell transplantation (TCRdb year 2020). Libraries were built with RT-PCR. This sample was sequenced with a NextSeq 550. The public reads were run again by TCRdb, first through fastp at Q25 and then through MiXCR, and only productive beta chains were kept. Identical CDR3 protein sequences are pooled into one entry, listed with their most common genes and DNA. The table for this sample lists about a million distinct CDR3 sequences; 18% of them were counted only once. The leading ten clones occupy around 5.5% of the sample. Between the V and J ends, shortened by 1 base and 0 bases respectively, the junction contains 18 bases. Reading the germline V gene gives CDR1 SGHRS and CDR2 YFSETQ. The CDR3, from cysteine to phenylalanine, totals 18 residues. Only the CDR3 part of the read is kept: 54 bases, read in frame from the first base.

A remark on this clonotype: The clone's antigen remains unknown. Base-call qualities are not available, and no considerably larger clone is one nucleotide away.

This sequence uses TRBV5-1 and TRBJ2-3; the D segment could be TRBD2, given 5 matching bases. The clonotype was recovered from a human donor who was either an allogeneic HSCT recipient or a stem cell or donor lymphocyte infusion donor (not recorded which). It is not recorded whose cells these are; they may come from a transplant donor. Sequencing was done on a sample of blood, either unsorted or a sorted T cell fraction (not recorded which). At the DNA level, the sequence is TGCGCCAGCAGCTTGATCCAGCGGACTCACCTTAGCACAGATACGCAGTATTTT. Its amino acids are CASSLIQRTHLSTDTQYF.